The 11 T cell receptor beta chains listed next were all sequenced from one sample in a study of cytomegalovirus exposure and HLA in healthy donors. With 60 Vbeta and 13 Jbeta primers, the PCR was carried out. Clones were sequenced by immunoSEQ multiplex PCR, and TCRdb holds only the in-frame ones, with some missing. Of over 110,000 clones in the sample, about four fifths are singletons; the top ten hold less than 1.5%. The specimen was PBMCs. The source is a male donor in good health and CMV-seropositive.

The gene calls are TRBV4-1 and TRBJ2-3, with D hard to call. The CDR3 loop spans 13 amino acids. V lost 2 bases, J lost 5 bases, and 8 bases lay in between. CDR1 and CDR2 (germline): MGHRA, YSYEKL. CDR3 sequence: CASSQQVGDTQYF. The CDR3 DNA is TGCGCCAGCAGCCAACAAGTCGGAGATACGCAGTATTTT.

The rearrangement joins TRBV27 to TRBJ2-2, with a weak D call TRBD1 (5 bases). Germline V CDR1 and CDR2: MNHEY, SMNVEV (reference sequence). V was pared by 3 bases and J by 7 bases, with 6 bases between. The length of the CDR3 is 12 residues. The CDR3 loop is CASSFQGGELFF. As DNA, the CDR3 is TGTGCCAGCAGTTTCCAGGGCGGGGAGCTGTTTTTT.

This chain links TRBV2 with TRBJ2-1; possibly TRBD1 for D (5 bases). The V end lost 6 bases, the J end lost 3 bases, and 6 bases lay between the germline ends. There are 12 residues in the CDR3. The V gene's germline CDR1 is SNHLY and CDR2 FYNNEI. Here the CDR3 DNA reads TGTGCCAGCAGACAGGACTACAATGAGCAGTTCTTC. This sequence encodes CASRQDYNEQFF.

The V gene is TRBV2, the J gene TRBJ2-5; 7 bases align to TRBD1. Per the germline V gene, CDR1 is SNHLY and CDR2 is FYNNEI. V lost 5 bases to trimming and J lost 2 bases; unmatched junction nucleotides: 8. The CDR3 is 15 residues long. CDR3 in amino acids: CASSKQGQNQETQYF. The CDR3, as DNA: TGTGCCAGCAGTAAACAGGGACAGAATCAAGAGACCCAGTACTTC. The full variable domain, rest sourced from reference TRBV2 and TRBJ2-5, is EPEVTQTPSHQVTQMGQEVILRCVPISNHLYFYWYRQILGQKVEFLVSFYNNEISEKSEIFDDQFSVERPDGSNFTLKIRSTKLEDSAMYFCASSKQGQNQETQYFGPGTRLLVL.

J is TRBJ2-1 and V is TRBV11-2; 12 bases align to TRBD2. J was trimmed by 8 bases and V by 1 base; bases with no gene match: 3. Germline CDR1 is SGHAT and CDR2 is FQNNGV. CDR3 size: 15 residues. The CDR3 nucleotides are TGTGCCAGCAGCTTAGGGACTAGCGGGATGGATGAGCAGTTCTTC. Residues: CASSLGTSGMDEQFF.

The V gene is TRBV28, the J gene TRBJ2-7, with TRBD2 as a possible D gene (5 bases). This CDR3 has 14 residues. Germline-derived CDR1 and CDR2 are MDHEN and SYDVKM. The V end lost 3 bases, the J end lost 7 bases, and 16 bases lay between the germline ends. Here the CDR3 reads CASSFRLAVGEQYF. The CDR3 DNA sequence: TGTGCCAGCAGTTTCCGGCTAGCAGTCGGGGAGCAGTACTTC.

In its sample, this clone was seen once. At one boundary the junction diverges from the germline segment, which might be a read error. CDR3 bases: TGTTCCAGCAGCCCCCCTAGCGGCTCGCAGTATTTT. Translated: CSSSPPSGSQYF. The chain links TRBV7-9 to TRBJ2-3, with 7 positions matching TRBD2. Looked up from germline, CDR1 is SEHNR and CDR2 is FQNEAQ (reference sequence). This CDR3 contains 12 residues.

The genes are TRBV18 and TRBJ1-5, with D maybe TRBD1 (6 bases). The CDR3 sequence is 16 residues long. Per germline, CDR1 KGHSH and CDR2 LQKENI. The V end lost 0 bases, the J end lost 5 bases, and 14 bases lay between the germline ends. The CDR3: CASSPPQAGAHQPQHF. CDR3 nucleotides: TGTGCCAGCTCACCACCCCAGGCAGGGGCCCATCAGCCCCAGCATTTT.

The chain joins TRBV28 to TRBJ2-7; 7 bases are a match to TRBD2. V shed 5 bases, J shed 2 bases, and the junction held 15 bases outside the gene matches. CDR3 length: 17 amino acids. Germline-derived CDR1 and CDR2 are MDHEN and SYDVKM. CDR3 coding DNA: TGTGCCAGCAGTATCTCCTCCCTAGCGGCTCTAACCTACGAGCAGTACTTC. It translates to CASSISSLAALTYEQYF.

This clone has more than one count but fewer than ten. The chain is built from TRBV6-5 and TRBJ1-4; perhaps TRBD1 as D (6 bases). Trimming left V 4 bases short and J 4 bases short, with 10 bases between. CDR1 and CDR2 (germline): MNHEY, SVGAGI. This CDR3 has 14 residues. As DNA, the CDR3 is TGTGCCAGCAGTTTGACAGGCCATAATGAAAAACTGTTTTTT. Translated, it gives CASSLTGHNEKLFF.

The chain carries TRBV6-5 and TRBJ2-7; 10 bases agree with TRBD1. The CDR3 runs 15 residues. Unmatched junction bases numbered 7, after V lost 4 bases and J lost 4 bases. Germline CDR1 and CDR2: MNHEY and SVGAGI. Here the CDR3 DNA reads TGTGCCAGCAGTTCAGCCGGGACAGGGGCGTACGAGCAGTACTTC. Translation: CASSSAGTGAYEQYF.